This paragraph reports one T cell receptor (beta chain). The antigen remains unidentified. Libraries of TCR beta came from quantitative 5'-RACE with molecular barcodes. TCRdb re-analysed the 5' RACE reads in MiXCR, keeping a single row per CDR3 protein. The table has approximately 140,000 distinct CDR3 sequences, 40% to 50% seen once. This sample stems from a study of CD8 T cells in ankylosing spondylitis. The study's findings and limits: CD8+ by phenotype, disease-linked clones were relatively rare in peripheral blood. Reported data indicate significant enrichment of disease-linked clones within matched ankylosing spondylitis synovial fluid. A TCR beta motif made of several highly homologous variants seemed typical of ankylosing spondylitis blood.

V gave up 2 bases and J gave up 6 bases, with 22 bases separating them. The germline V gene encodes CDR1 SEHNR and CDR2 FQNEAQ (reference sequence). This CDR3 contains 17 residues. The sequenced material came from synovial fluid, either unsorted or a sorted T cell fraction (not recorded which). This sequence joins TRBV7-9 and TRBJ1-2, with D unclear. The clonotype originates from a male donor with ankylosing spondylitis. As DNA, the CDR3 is TGTGCCAGCAGCTTAAACGGGGTGAGTCACCCCCTCGATGGCTACACCTTC. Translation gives CASSLNGVSHPLDGYTF. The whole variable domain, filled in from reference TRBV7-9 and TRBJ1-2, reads DTGVSQNPRHKITKRGQNVTFRCDPISEHNRLYWYRQTLGQGPEFLTYFQNEAQLEKSRLLSDRFSAERPKGSFSTLEIQRTEQGDSAMYLCASSLNGVSHPLDGYTFGSGTRLTVV.